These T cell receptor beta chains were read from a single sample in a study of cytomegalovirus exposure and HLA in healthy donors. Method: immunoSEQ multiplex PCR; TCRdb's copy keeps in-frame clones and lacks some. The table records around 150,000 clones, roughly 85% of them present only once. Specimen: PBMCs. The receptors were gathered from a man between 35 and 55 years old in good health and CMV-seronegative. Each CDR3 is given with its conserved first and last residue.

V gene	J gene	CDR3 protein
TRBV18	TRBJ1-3	CASSPLRQGDSGNTIYF
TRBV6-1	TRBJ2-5	CASSETRVETQYF
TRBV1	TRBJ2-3	CTSSQPTSGREGTDTQYF
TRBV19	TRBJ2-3	CASRPRDRGTGDTQYF
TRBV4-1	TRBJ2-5	CASSLLPSGGTAQETQYF
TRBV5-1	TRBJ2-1	CASSLWTSGKDNEQFF
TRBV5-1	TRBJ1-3	CASSLHSSGNTIYF
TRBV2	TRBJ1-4	CASSEIRTGANEKLFF
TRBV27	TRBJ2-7	CASSLSTRQGLQYF
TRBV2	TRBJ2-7	CASTGTGGVEQYF
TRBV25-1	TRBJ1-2	CASSVAGGFLWGYTF
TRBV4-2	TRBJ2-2	CASSASGTANTGELFF
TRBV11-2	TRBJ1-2	CASSLGQPTNYGYTF
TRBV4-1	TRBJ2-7	CASSQLPGIAEQYF
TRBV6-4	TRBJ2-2	CASIEHGELFF
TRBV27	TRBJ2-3	CASSSGGVSTDTQYF